This T cell receptor beta chain was found in a study of blood T cell repertoires in COVID-19. This CDR3 comprises 18 residues. The germline gives CDR1 SEHNR, CDR2 FQNEAQ (reference sequence). V shed 5 bases and J 3 bases; nucleotides not matched to a gene: 12. This clone has a handful of counts. Some clones are missing from TCRdb's copy, which holds only in-frame ones; the method was immunoSEQ multiplex PCR. This sample has approximately 290,000 clones, with approximately 89% found just once. This sequence originates from an older woman with acute or convalescent COVID-19. Sequencing was carried out using peripheral blood. The chain has TRBV7-9 and TRBJ2-1; 11 bases fit TRBD1. The CDR3 here is CASSPDRGPIPDYNEQFF. The CDR3 DNA reads TGTGCCAGCAGCCCGGACAGGGGGCCAATACCAGACTACAATGAGCAGTTCTTC.